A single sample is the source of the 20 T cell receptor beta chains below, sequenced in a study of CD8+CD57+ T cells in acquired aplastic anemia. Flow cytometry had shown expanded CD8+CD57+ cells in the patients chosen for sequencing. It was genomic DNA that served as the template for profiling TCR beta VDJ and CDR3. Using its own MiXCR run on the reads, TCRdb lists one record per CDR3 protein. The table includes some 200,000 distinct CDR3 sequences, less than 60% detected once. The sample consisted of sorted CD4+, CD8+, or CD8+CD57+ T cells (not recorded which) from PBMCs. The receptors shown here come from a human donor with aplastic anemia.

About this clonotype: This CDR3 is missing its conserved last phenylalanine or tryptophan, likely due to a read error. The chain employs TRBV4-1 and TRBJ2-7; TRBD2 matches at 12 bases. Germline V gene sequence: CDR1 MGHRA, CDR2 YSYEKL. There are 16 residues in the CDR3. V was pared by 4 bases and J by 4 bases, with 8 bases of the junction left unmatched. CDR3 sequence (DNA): TGCGCCAGCAGCCTTAGGACTAGCGGGATTGGATACGAGCAGTACCTC. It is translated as CASSLRTSGIGYEQYL.

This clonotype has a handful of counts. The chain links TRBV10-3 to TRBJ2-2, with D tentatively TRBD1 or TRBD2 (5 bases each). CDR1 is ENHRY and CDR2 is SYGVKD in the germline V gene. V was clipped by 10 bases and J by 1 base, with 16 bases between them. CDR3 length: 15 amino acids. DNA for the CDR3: TGTGCCAGTAAACTAGGGACGGAGAACACCGGGGAGCTGTTTTTT. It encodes CASKLGTENTGELFF.

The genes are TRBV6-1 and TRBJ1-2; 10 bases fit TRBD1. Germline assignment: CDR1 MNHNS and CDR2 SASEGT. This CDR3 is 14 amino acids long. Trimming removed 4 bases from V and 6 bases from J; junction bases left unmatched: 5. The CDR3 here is CASSGAGTGDGYTF. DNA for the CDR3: TGTGCCAGCAGTGGGGCCGGGACAGGGGATGGCTACACCTTC.

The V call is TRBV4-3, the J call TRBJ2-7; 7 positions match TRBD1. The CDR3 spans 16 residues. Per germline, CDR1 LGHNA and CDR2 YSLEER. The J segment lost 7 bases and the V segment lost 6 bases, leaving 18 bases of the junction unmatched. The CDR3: CASSQSGSTGFREQYF. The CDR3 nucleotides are TGCGCCAGCAGTCAAAGCGGATCGACAGGGTTTAGGGAGCAGTACTTC.

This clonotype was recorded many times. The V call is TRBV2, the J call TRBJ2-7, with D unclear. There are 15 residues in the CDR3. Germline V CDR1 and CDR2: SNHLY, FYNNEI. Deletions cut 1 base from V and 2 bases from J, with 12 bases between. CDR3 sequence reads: CASSEDRTAAYEQYF. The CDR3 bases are TGTGCCAGCAGTGAAGATCGGACGGCCGCCTACGAGCAGTACTTC. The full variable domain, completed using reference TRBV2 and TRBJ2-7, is EPEVTQTPSHQVTQMGQEVILRCVPISNHLYFYWYRQILGQKVEFLVSFYNNEISEKSEIFDDQFSVERPDGSNFTLKIRSTKLEDSAMYFCASSEDRTAAYEQYFGPGTRLTVT.

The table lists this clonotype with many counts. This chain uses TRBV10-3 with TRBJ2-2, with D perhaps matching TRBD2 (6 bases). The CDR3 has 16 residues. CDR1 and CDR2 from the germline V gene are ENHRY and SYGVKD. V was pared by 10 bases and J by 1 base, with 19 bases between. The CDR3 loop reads CASQTPRGGNTGELFF. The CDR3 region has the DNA TGTGCCAGCCAGACCCCACGGGGAGGGAACACCGGGGAGCTGTTTTTT.

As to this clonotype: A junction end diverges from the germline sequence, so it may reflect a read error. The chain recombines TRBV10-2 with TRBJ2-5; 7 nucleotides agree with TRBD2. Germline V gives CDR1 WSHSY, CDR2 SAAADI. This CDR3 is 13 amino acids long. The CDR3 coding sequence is TGCGCCAGCACTGGACTAGTCCAAGAGACCCGGTACTTC. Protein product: CASTGLVQETRYF.

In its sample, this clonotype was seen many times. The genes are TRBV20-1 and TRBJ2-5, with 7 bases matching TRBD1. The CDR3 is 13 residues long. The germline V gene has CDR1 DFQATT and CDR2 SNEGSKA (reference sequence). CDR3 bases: TGCGCCATTTTCCGGGACAGTGAAGAGACCCAGTACTTC. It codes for CAIFRDSEETQYF.

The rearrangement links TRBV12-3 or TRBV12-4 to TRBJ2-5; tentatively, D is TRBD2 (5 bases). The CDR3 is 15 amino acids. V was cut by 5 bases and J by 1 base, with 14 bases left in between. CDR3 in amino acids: CASSTRGALQETQYF. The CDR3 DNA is TGTGCCAGCAGTACCCGGGGTGCCCTCCAAGAGACCCAGTACTTC.

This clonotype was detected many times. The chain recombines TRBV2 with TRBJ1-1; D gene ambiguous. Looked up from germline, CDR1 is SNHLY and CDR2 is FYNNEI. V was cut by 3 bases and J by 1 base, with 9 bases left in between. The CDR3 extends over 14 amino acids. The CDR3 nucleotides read TGTGCCAGCAGTGAGATACAGCGGAACACTGAAGCTTTCTTT. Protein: CASSEIQRNTEAFF.

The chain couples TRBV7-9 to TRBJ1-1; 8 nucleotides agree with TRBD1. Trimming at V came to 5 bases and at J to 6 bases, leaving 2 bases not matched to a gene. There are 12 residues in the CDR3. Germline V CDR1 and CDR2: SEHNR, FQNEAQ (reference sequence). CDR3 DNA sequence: TGTGCCAGCAGCGTGGACAGGGCTGAAGCTTTCTTT. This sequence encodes CASSVDRAEAFF.

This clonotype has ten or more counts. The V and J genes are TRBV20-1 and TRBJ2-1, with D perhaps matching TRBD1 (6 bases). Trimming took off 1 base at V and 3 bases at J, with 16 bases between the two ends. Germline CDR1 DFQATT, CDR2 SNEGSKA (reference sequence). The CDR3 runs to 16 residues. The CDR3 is CSARANLGGSYNEQFF. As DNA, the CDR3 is TGCAGTGCTAGAGCTAACTTAGGGGGAAGCTACAATGAGCAGTTCTTC.

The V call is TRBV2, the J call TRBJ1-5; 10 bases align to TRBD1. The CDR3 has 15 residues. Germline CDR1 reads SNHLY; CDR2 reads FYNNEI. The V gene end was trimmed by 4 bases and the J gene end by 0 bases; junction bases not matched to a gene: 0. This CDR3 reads CASSGDRGSNQPQHF. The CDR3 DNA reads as TGTGCCAGCAGTGGGGACAGGGGTAGCAATCAGCCCCAGCATTTT.

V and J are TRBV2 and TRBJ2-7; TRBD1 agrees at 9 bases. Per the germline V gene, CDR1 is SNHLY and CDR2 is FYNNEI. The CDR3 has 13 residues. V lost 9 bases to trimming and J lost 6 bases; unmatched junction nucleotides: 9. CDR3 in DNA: TGTGCCAGTAACAGACAGGGGGTCGGCGAGCAGTACTTC. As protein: CASNRQGVGEQYF.

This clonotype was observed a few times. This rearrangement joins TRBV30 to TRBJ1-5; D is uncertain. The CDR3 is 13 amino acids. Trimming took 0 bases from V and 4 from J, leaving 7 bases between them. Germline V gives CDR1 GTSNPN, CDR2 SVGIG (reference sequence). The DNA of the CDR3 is TGTGCCTGGAGTGTACGGCTAAATCAGCCCCAGCATTTT. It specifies CAWSVRLNQPQHF.

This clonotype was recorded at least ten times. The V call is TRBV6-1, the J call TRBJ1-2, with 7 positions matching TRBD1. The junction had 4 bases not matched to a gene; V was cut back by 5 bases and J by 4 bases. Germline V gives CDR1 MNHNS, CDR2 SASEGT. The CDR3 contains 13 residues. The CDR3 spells CASSRDSFYGYTF. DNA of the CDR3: TGTGCCAGCAGTAGGGACAGCTTCTATGGCTACACCTTC.

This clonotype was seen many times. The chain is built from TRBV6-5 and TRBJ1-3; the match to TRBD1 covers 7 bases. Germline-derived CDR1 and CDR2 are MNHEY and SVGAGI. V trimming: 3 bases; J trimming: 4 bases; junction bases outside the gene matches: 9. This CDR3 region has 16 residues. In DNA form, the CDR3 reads TGTGCCAGCAGTTATGGTCCGGACAGGCGCGGAAACACCATATATTTT. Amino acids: CASSYGPDRRGNTIYF.

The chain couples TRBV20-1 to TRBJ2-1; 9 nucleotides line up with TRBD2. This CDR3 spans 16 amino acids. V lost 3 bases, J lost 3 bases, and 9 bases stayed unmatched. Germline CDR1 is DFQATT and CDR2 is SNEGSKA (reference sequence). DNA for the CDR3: TGCAGTGCTAGCCCCCTAGCTAGCGGGGACTACAATGAGCAGTTCTTC. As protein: CSASPLASGDYNEQFF.

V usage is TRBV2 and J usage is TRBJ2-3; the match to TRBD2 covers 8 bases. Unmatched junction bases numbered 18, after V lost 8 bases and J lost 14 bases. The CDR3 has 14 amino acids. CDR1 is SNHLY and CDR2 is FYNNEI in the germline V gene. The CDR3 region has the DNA TGTGCCAGCGGCCCGACTAGCGTCAGAGATACGTGGTATTTT. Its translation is CASGPTSVRDTWYF.

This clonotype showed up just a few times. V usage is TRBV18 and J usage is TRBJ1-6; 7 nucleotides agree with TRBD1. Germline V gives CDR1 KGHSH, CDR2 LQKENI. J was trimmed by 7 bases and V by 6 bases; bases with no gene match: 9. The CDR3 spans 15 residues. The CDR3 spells CASSQTKQGNSPLHF. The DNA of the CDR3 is TGTGCCAGCTCCCAGACAAAACAGGGGAATTCACCCCTCCACTTT.